The source of this TCR beta chain is a study of blood T cell repertoires in COVID-19. Overall study: Acute and convalescent COVID-19 specimens originated in the United States, Italy and Spain. Sample material is recorded as cDNA or gDNA derived from T cells, B-cell-depleted T cells, or PBMCs.

Original methodology: Reference gene primers were amplified, and this amplification served to estimate nucleated cell counts. TCRdb's copy holds only in-frame clones and misses some; the assay was immunoSEQ multiplex PCR. D and trimming come from the DNA, and the V and J calls and clone size come from that table. There are 60,000 to 75,000 clones in the sample; about 88% occur only once, and 3.9% lies in the top ten. This CDR3 contains 16 residues. CDR1 SEHNR and CDR2 FQNEAQ come from the germline V gene (reference sequence). J gave up 4 bases and V 5 bases, and 12 bases lay outside the gene matches.

This chain uses TRBV7-9 with TRBJ1-2, with 8 nucleotides matching TRBD1. Sequenced material: peripheral blood. This clonotype originated in a man between 65 and 79 years old with active COVID-19. CDR3 nucleotides: TGTGCCAGCAGCCAAAGCCTGGGACAGGCGGGCTATGGCTACACCTTC. Amino acids: CASSQSLGQAGYGYTF.